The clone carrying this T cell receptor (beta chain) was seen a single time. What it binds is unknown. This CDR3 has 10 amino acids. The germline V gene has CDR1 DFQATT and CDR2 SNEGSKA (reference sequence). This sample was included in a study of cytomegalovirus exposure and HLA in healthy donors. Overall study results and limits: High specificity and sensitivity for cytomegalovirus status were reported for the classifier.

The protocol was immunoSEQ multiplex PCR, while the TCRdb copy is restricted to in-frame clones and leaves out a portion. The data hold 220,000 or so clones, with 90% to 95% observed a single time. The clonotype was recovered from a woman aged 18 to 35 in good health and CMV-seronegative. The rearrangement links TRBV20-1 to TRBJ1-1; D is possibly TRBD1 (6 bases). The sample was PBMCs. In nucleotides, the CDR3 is TGCGCTAGGGGGGGAACTGAAGCTTTCTTT. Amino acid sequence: CARGGTEAFF.